This T cell receptor (beta chain) was observed in a study of neoadjuvant anti-PD-1 for oral cavity cancer. As for the study in general: Patients without progression got a fourth dose around day 43.

This clone appeared once. Six replicates per PBMC sample, mostly from roughly 450 ng of genomic DNA. Here immunoSEQ multiplex PCR was the method, and the copy in TCRdb shows in-frame clones only, minus some. The sample lists about 14,000 clones, roughly 70% occurring once. Trimming shortened V by 9 bases and J by 4 bases, and 13 bases separated the two germline ends. Looked up from germline, CDR1 is MDHEN and CDR2 is SYDVKM. CDR3 length equals 13 residues. This specimen was PBMCs, taken before nivolumab (anti-PD-1) treatment. The TCR originated in a person between 40 and 85 years old with oral cavity squamous cell carcinoma. This chain connects TRBV28 to TRBJ1-3; TRBD1 is a possible D gene (6 bases). The CDR3 region has the DNA TGTGCCAGTCAGGTGGACAGCGGAAACACCATATATTTT. Translated: CASQVDSGNTIYF.